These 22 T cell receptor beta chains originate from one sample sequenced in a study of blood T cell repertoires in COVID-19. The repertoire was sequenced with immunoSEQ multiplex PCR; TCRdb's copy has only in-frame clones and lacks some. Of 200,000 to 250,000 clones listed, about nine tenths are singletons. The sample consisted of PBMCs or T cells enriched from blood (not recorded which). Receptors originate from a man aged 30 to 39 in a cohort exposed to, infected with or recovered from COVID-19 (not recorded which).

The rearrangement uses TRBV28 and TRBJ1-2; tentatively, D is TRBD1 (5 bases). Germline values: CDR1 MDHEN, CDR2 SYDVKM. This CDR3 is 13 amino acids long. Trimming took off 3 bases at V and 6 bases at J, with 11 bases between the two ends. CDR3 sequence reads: CASSLSRAHGYTF. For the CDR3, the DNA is TGTGCCAGCAGTTTGAGCAGGGCCCATGGCTACACCTTC.

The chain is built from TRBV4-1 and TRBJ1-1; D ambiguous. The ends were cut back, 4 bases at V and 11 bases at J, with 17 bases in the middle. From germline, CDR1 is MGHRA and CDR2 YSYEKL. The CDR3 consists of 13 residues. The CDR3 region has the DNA TGCGCCAGCAGCCCGTCGGCGGCCTTAGAGGCTTTCTTT. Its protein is CASSPSAALEAFF.

CDR3 DNA sequence: TGTGCCAGCAGCCAAGATACAGGGACTAATTCACCCCTCCACTTT. Amino acid sequence: CASSQDTGTNSPLHF. V is TRBV4-2 and J is TRBJ1-6; D may be TRBD1 (6 bases). The CDR3 is made up of 15 amino acids. Trimming removed 0 bases at V and 6 bases at J, with 9 bases between. Germline CDR1 reads LGHNA; CDR2 reads YNFKEQ.

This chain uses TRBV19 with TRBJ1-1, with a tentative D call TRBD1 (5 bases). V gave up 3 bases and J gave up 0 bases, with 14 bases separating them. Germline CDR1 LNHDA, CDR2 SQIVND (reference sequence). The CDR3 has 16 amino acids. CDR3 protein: CASSIQQGWMNTEAFF. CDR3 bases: TGTGCCAGTAGTATCCAGCAGGGTTGGATGAACACTGAAGCTTTCTTT.

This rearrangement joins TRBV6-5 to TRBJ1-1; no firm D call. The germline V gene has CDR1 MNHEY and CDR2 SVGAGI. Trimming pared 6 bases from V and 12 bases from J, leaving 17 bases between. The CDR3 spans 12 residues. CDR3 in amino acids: CASRREGMKSFF. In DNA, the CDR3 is TGTGCCAGCAGGAGAGAGGGAATGAAATCTTTCTTT.

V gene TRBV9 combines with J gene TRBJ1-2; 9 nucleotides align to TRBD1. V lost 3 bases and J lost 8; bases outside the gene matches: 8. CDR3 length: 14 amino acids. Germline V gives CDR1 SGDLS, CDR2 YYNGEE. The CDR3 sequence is CASSAYRGPEGYTF. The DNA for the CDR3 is TGTGCCAGCAGCGCCTACAGGGGGCCGGAGGGCTACACCTTC.

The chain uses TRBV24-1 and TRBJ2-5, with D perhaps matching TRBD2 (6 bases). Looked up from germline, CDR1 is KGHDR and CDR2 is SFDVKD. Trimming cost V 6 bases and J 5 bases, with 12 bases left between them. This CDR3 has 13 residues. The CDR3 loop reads CATSWTRGETQYF. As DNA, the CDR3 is TGTGCCACCAGTTGGACCCGGGGGGAGACCCAGTACTTC.

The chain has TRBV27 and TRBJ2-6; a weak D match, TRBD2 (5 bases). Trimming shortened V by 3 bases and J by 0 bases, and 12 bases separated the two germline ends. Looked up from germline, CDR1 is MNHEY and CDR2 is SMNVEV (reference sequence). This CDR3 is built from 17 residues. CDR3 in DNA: TGTGCCAGCAGTTTTACGTTGAGGGTCTCTGGGGCCAACGTCCTGACTTTC. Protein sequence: CASSFTLRVSGANVLTF.

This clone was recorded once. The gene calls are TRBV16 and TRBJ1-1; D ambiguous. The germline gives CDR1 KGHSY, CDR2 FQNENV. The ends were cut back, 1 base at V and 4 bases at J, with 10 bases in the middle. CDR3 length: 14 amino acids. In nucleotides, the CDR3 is TGTGCCAGCAGCCAATATCTTCGCGCCACTGAAGCTTTCTTT. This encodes CASSQYLRATEAFF.

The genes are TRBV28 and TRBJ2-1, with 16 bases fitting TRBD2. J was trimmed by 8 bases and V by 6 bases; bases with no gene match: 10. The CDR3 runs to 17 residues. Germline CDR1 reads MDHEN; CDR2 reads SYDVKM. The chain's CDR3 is CASSPGGTSGRVDEQFF. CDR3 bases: TGTGCCAGCAGCCCGGGCGGGACTAGCGGGAGGGTCGATGAGCAGTTCTTC.

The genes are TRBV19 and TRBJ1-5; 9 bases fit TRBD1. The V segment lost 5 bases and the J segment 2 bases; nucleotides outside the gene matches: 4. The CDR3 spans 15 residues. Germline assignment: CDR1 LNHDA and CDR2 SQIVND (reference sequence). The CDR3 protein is CASSGGQGGNQPQHF. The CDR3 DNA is TGTGCCAGTAGTGGGGGACAGGGTGGCAATCAGCCCCAGCATTTT.

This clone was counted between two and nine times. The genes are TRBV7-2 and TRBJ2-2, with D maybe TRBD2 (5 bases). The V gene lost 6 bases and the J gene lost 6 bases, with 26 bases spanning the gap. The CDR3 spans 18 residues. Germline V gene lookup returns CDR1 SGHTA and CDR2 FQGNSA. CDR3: CASSRQTPGTKGSGELFF. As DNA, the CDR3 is TGTGCCAGCAGTCGACAAACACCGGGAACAAAGGGTTCCGGGGAGCTGTTTTTT.

Written as DNA, the CDR3 is TGTGCCAGTAGTGACCCGATAACAGCGGGAAGGAACGAGCAGTACTTC. Its protein product is CASSDPITAGRNEQYF. The chain recombines TRBV19 with TRBJ2-7; 7 bases match TRBD2. Germline CDR1 is LNHDA and CDR2 is SQIVND (reference sequence). The J segment lost 5 bases and the V segment lost 5 bases, leaving 15 bases of the junction unmatched. The length of the CDR3 is 16 residues.

In DNA form, the CDR3 reads TGTGCCAGCTCACCTATCATCGGGACAGTCGCCTACGAGCAGTACTTC. Protein: CASSPIIGTVAYEQYF. The chain couples TRBV18 to TRBJ2-7; 7 bases are shared with TRBD1. Germline trimming cut 3 bases from V and 2 bases from J; bases unmatched to any gene: 10. The germline V gene has CDR1 KGHSH and CDR2 LQKENI. There are 16 residues in the CDR3.

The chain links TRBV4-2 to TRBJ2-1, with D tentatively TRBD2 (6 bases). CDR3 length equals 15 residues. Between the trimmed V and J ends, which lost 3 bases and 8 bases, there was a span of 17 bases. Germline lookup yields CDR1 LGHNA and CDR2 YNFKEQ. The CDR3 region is CASSQSPRGNDEQFF. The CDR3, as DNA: TGTGCCAGCAGCCAGAGCCCCCGGGGGAACGATGAGCAGTTCTTC.

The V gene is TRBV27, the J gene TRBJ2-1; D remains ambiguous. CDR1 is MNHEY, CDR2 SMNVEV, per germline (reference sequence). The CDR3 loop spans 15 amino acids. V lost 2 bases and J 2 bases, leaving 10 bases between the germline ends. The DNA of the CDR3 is TGTGCCAGCAGTTTACTGTACGGTGCCTACAATGAGCAGTTCTTC. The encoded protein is CASSLLYGAYNEQFF.

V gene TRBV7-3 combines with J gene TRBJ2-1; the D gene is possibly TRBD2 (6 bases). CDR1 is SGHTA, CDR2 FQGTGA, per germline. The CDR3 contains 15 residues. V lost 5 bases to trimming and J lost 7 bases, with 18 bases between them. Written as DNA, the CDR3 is TGTGCCAGCAGCCTTGGAGGGCCCCTAGGGAATGAGCAGTTCTTC. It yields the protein CASSLGGPLGNEQFF.

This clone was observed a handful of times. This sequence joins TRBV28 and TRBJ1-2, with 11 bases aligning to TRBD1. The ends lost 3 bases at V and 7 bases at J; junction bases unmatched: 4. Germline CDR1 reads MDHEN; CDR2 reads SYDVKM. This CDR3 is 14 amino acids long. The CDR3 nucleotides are TGTGCCAGCAGTTTTTTAGGACAGGGGGCTGGCTACACCTTC. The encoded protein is CASSFLGQGAGYTF.

The CDR3 protein is CASGLAGYTDTQYF. CDR3 nucleotides: TGTGCCAGCGGTCTAGCGGGTTACACAGATACGCAGTATTTT. V usage is TRBV27 and J usage is TRBJ2-3; 8 positions match TRBD2. Germline V gives CDR1 MNHEY, CDR2 SMNVEV (reference sequence). The trim removed 8 bases at V and 2 bases at J, leaving 6 bases unmatched. This CDR3 comprises 14 residues.

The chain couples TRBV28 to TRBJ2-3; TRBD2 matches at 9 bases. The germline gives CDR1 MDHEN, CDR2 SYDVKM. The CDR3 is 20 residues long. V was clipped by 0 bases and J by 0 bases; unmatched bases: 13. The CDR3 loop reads CASSLWLAGITITSTDTQYF. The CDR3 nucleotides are TGTGCCAGCAGTTTATGGCTAGCGGGAATAACTATTACTAGCACAGATACGCAGTATTTT.

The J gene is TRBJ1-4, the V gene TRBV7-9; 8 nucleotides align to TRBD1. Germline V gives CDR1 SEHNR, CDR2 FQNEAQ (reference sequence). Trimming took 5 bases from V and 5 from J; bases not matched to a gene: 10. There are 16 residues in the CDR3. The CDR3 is CASSGDRPAKNEKLFF. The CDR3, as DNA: TGTGCCAGCAGCGGGGACAGGCCGGCTAAGAATGAAAAACTGTTTTTT.

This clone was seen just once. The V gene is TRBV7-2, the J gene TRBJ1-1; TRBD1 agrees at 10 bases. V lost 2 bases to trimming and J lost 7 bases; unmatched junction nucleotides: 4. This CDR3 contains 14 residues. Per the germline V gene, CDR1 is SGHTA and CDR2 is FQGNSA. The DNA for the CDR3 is TGTGCCAGCAGCTTACGGGACAGGGGAAATGAAGCTTTCTTT. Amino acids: CASSLRDRGNEAFF.